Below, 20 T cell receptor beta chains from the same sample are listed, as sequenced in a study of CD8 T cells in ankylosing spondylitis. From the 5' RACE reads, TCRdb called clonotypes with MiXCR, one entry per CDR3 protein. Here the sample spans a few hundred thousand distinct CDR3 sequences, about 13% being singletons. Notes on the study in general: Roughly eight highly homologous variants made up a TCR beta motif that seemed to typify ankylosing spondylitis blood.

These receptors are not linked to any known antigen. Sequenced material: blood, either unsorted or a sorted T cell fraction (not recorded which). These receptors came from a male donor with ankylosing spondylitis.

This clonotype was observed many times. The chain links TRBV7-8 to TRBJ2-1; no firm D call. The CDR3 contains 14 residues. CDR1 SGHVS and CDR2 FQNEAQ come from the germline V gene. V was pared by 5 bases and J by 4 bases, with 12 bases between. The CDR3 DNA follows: TGTGCCAGCAGCATAAGACTGATTTACAATGAGCAGTTCTTC. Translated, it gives CASSIRLIYNEQFF.

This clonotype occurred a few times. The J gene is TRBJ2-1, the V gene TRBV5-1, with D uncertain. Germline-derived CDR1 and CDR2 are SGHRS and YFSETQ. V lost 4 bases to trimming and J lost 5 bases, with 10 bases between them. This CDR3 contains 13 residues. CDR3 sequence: CASSTRVDNEQFF. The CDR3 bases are TGCGCCAGCAGCACCCGGGTGGACAATGAGCAGTTCTTC.

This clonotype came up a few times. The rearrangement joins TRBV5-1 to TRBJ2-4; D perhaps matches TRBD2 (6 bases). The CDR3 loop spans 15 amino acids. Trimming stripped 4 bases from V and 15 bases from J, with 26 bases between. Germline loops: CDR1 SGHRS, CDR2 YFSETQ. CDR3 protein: CASSPTVGRPGLGYF. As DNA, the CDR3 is TGCGCCAGCAGCCCGACCGTGGGGAGGCCCGGGCTGGGGTACTTC.

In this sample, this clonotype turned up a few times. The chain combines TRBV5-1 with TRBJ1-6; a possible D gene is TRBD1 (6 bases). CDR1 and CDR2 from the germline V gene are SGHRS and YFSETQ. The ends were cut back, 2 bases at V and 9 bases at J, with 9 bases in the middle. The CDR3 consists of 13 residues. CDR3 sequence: CASSLEGGSPLHF. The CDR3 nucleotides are TGCGCCAGCAGCTTAGAGGGGGGTTCACCCCTCCACTTT.

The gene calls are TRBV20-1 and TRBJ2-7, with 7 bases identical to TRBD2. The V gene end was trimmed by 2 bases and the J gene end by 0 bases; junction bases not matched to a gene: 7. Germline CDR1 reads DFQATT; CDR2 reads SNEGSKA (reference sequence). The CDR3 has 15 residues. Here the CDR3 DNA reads TGCAGTGCTAGAAACCTGACTAGCCCCTCCTACGAGCAGTACTTC. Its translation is CSARNLTSPSYEQYF.

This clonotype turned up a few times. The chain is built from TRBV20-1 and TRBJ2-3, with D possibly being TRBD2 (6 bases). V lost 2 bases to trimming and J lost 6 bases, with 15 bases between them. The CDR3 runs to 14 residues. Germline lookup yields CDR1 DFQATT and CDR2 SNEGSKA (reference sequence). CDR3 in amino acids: CSARSTEGWDTQYF. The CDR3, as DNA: TGCAGTGCTAGATCGACGGAGGGGTGGGATACGCAGTATTTT.

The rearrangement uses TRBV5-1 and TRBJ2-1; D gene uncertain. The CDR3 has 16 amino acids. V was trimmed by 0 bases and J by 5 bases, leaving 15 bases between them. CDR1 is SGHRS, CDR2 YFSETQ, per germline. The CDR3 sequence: CASSLAPQEANNEQFF. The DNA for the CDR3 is TGCGCCAGCAGCTTGGCCCCCCAGGAAGCCAACAATGAGCAGTTCTTC.

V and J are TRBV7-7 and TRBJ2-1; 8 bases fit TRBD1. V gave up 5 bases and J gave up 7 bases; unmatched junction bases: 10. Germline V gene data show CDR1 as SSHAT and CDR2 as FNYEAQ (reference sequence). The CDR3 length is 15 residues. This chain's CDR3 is CASSPEQGARNEQFF. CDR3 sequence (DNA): TGTGCCAGCAGCCCAGAGCAGGGGGCGAGGAATGAGCAGTTCTTC. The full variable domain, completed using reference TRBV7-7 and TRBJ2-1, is GAGVSQSPRYKVTKRGQDVTLRCDPISSHATLYWYQQALGQGPEFLTYFNYEAQPDKSGLPSDRFSAERPEGSISTLTIQRTEQRDSAMYRCASSPEQGARNEQFFGPGTRLTVL.

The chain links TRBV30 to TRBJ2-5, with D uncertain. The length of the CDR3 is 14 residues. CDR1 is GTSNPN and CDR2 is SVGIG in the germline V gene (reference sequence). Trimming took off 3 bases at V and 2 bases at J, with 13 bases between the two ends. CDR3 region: CAWRVAAGQETQYF. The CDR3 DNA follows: TGTGCCTGGAGGGTTGCGGCAGGACAAGAGACCCAGTACTTC.

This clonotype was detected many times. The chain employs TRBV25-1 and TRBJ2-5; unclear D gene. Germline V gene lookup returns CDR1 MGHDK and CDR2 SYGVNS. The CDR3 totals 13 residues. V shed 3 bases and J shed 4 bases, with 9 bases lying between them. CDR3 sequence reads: CASSDPGRETQYF. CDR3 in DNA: TGTGCCAGCAGTGACCCAGGTCGAGAGACCCAGTACTTC.

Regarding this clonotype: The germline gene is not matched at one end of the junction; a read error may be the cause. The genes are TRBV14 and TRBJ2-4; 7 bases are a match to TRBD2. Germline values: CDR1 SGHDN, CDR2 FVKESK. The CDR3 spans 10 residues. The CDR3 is CASSQDGGFF. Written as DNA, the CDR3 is TGTGCCAGCAGCCAAGACGGGGGGTTCTTC.

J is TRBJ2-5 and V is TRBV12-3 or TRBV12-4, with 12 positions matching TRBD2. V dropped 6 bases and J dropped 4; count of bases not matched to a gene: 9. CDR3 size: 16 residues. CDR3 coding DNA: TGTGCCAGCAGACCGGGCTCGGGACTAGCGGGAGAGACCCAGTACTTC. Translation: CASRPGSGLAGETQYF.

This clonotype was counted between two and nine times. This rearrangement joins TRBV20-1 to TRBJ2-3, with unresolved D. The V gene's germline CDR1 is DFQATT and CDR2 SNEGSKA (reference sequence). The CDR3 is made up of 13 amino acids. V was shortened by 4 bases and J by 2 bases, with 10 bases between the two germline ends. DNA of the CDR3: TGCAGTGCTACGGTAGTTAACACAGATACGCAGTATTTT. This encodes CSATVVNTDTQYF.

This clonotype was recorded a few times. The CDR3 here is CASSVAGGPSETQYF. CDR3 coding DNA: TGTGCCAGCAGTGTAGCGGGAGGGCCCTCAGAGACCCAGTACTTC. The chain links TRBV25-1 to TRBJ2-5, with 11 bases matching TRBD2. The germline V gene has CDR1 MGHDK and CDR2 SYGVNS. The CDR3 length is 15 residues. V lost 4 bases, J lost 4 bases, and 5 bases stayed unmatched.

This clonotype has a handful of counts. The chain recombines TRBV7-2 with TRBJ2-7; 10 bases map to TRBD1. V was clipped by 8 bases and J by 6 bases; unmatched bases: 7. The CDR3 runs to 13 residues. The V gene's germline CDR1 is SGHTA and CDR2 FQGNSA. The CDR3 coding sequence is TGTGCCAGCGGGACAGGGGAAGGAAGCGAGCAGTACGTC. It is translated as CASGTGEGSEQYV.

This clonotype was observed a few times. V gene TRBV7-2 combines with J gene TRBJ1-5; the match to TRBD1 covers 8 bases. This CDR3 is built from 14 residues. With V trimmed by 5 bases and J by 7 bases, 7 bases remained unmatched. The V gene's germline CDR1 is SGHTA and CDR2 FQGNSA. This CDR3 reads CASSGTGPRQPQHF. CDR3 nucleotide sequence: TGTGCCAGCAGCGGGACAGGTCCGCGCCAGCCCCAGCATTTT.

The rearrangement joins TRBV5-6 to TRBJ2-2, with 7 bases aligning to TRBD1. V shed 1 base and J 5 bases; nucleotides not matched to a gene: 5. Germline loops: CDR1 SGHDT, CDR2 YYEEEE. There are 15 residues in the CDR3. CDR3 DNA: TGTGCCAGCAGCTTGACTCAGGGGGAAACCGGGGAGCTGTTTTTT. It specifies CASSLTQGETGELFF.

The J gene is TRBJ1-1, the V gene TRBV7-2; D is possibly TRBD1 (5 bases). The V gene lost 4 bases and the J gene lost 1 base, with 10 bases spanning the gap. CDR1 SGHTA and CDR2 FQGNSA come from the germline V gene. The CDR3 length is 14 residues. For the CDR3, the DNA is TGTGCCAGCAGCTACAGACAGCCGAACACTGAAGCTTTCTTT. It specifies CASSYRQPNTEAFF.

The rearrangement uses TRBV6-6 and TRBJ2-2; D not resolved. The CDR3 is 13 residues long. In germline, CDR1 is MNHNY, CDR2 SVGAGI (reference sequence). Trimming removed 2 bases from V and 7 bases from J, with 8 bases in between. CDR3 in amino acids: CASSYPNGGELFF. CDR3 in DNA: TGTGCCAGCAGTTACCCGAATGGCGGGGAGCTGTTTTTT.

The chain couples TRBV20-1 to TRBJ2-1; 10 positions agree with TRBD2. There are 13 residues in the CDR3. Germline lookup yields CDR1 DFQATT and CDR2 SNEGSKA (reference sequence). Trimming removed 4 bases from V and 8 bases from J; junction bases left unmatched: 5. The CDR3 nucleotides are TGCAGTGCTACAGCGGGAGGGCCCTATGAGCAGTTCTTC. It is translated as CSATAGGPYEQFF.